The next 17 T cell receptor beta chains were all read from a single sample in a study of vaccination and CD4 T cells after COVID-19. Scientists ran DNA taken from cultured CD4+ T cells through the Oncomine TCR Beta short-read assay for sequencing. TCRdb analysed the PCR reads with MiXCR anew, one entry per CDR3 protein. The sample lists under 25,000 distinct CDR3 sequences, roughly two fifths occurring once. For these TCRs, the target antigens are not known. The treatment is: approximately nine-day PBMC culture with coronavirus spike peptide pools or control peptides (ViraFEST assay). The starting material was CD4+ T cells from blood, cultured in vitro, obtained before SARS-CoV-2 vaccination. These receptor sequences come from a human donor who had recovered from COVID-19.

J is TRBJ1-6 and V is TRBV27, with D uncertain. This CDR3 is built from 12 residues. Germline V CDR1 and CDR2: MNHEY, SMNVEV (reference sequence). Trimming removed 3 bases at V and 6 bases at J, with 3 bases between. DNA for the CDR3: TGTGCCAGCAGTTTCCGTAATTCACCCCTCCACTTT. Amino acids: CASSFRNSPLHF.

The rearrangement joins TRBV19 to TRBJ1-2; D gene unclear. V was clipped by 3 bases and J by 2 bases, with 10 bases between them. Germline loops: CDR1 LNHDA, CDR2 SQIVND (reference sequence). The CDR3 has 14 amino acids. DNA of the CDR3: TGTGCCAGTAGTATTGGCAGCGTCAACTATGGCTACACCTTC. This codes for CASSIGSVNYGYTF.

V usage is TRBV6-1 and J usage is TRBJ1-1; TRBD1 is a possible D gene (5 bases). CDR3 length: 14 residues. Germline V gives CDR1 MNHNS, CDR2 SASEGT. Trimming took off 6 bases at V and 6 bases at J, with 17 bases between the two ends. CDR3 in amino acids: CASSSAGGNAEAFF. In nucleotides, the CDR3 is TGTGCCAGCAGCTCCGCGGGGGGTAACGCTGAAGCTTTCTTT.

The chain uses TRBV7-9 and TRBJ2-6; TRBD1 aligns across 11 bases. The CDR3 consists of 17 residues. Looked up from germline, CDR1 is SEHNR and CDR2 is FQNEAQ (reference sequence). The J segment lost 2 bases and the V segment lost 5 bases, leaving 5 bases of the junction unmatched. CDR3 sequence: CASSRGQGAAGANVLTF. CDR3 coding DNA: TGTGCCAGCAGCCGAGGACAGGGGGCGGCTGGGGCCAACGTCCTGACTTTC.

This chain uses TRBV27 with TRBJ2-7, with 11 bases lining up with TRBD1. J lost 2 bases, V lost 6 bases, and 6 bases had no gene match. Germline loops: CDR1 MNHEY, CDR2 SMNVEV (reference sequence). The CDR3 loop spans 15 amino acids. The CDR3 DNA is TGTGCCAGCAGCCGAAAGGGACAGGGGGCCTACGAGCAGTACTTC. Translating gives CASSRKGQGAYEQYF.

The gene calls are TRBV19 and TRBJ2-1, with D perhaps TRBD2 (6 bases). V gave up 4 bases and J gave up 0 bases, with 10 bases separating them. The V gene's germline CDR1 is LNHDA and CDR2 SQIVND (reference sequence). The CDR3 is 15 amino acids. In DNA, the CDR3 is TGTGCCAGTAGTAGGGGGGAGAGCTCCTACAATGAGCAGTTCTTC. Encoded protein: CASSRGESSYNEQFF. Filled out from reference TRBV19 and TRBJ2-1, the complete variable domain reads DGGITQSPKYLFRKEGQNVTLSCEQNLNHDAMYWYRQDPGQGLRLIYYSQIVNDFQKGDIAEGYSVSREKKESFPLTVTSAQKNPTAFYLCASSRGESSYNEQFFGPGTRLTVL.

J is TRBJ1-2 and V is TRBV23-1; 9 bases match TRBD1. TRBV23-1 counts as an open reading frame of uncertain function. The ends lost 10 bases at V and 8 bases at J; junction bases unmatched: 8. The CDR3 spans 12 residues. The CDR3 DNA follows: TGCGCCACGACAGGGGGTCGATTCGGCTACACCTTC. Amino acid sequence: CATTGGRFGYTF.

The chain recombines TRBV6-1 with TRBJ2-1; 11 nucleotides line up with TRBD1. CDR3 length equals 15 residues. Trimming removed 5 bases from V and 5 bases from J; junction bases left unmatched: 5. Germline assignment: CDR1 MNHNS and CDR2 SASEGT. The CDR3 DNA is TGTGCCAGCAGTCAGGACAGGGGGCACGACAATGAGCAGTTCTTC. Residues: CASSQDRGHDNEQFF.

This clonotype occurred a few times. V gene TRBV6-1 combines with J gene TRBJ2-1; D unresolved. This CDR3 is built from 13 residues. V was pared by 0 bases and J by 5 bases, with 5 bases between. Germline CDR1 MNHNS, CDR2 SASEGT. The DNA for the CDR3 is TGTGCCAGCAGTGAAGCCGGAGACAATGAGCAGTTCTTC. It specifies CASSEAGDNEQFF.

This clonotype is judged medium-sized. The chain is built from TRBV30 and TRBJ1-5; 7 positions agree with TRBD1. This CDR3 has 13 amino acids. CDR1 GTSNPN and CDR2 SVGIG come from the germline V gene (reference sequence). The J segment lost 7 bases and the V segment lost 2 bases, leaving 5 bases of the junction unmatched. CDR3 DNA: TGTGCCTGGAGTCCAGGGGGTAGACAGCCCCAGCATTTT. It encodes CAWSPGGRQPQHF.

The DNA for the CDR3 is TGTGCCAGCAGCTCCAGGGGGAATAATTCACCCCTCCACTTT. It specifies CASSSRGNNSPLHF. The gene calls are TRBV11-2 and TRBJ1-6; 7 bases agree with TRBD1. Germline trimming cut 4 bases from V and 5 bases from J; bases unmatched to any gene: 2. The CDR3 is 14 amino acids. Germline values: CDR1 SGHAT, CDR2 FQNNGV.

The chain combines TRBV20-1 with TRBJ2-1; TRBD2 matches at 7 bases. This CDR3 spans 14 amino acids. The germline V gene has CDR1 DFQATT and CDR2 SNEGSKA (reference sequence). V shed 5 bases, J shed 2 bases, and the junction held 6 bases outside the gene matches. CDR3 bases: TGCAGTGCTGGGGGGGGTAGAACCTACAATGAGCAGTTCTTC. Amino acids: CSAGGGRTYNEQFF.

The chain uses TRBV7-4 and TRBJ2-5; tentatively, D is TRBD1 (5 bases). The germline V gene has CDR1 SGHVT and CDR2 SQSDAQ. This CDR3 has 14 residues. Trimming pared 3 bases from V and 1 base from J, leaving 9 bases between. The CDR3 sequence: CASSFWGIQETQYF. The CDR3, as DNA: TGTGCCAGCAGCTTTTGGGGCATCCAAGAGACCCAGTACTTC.

The chain is built from TRBV19 and TRBJ2-6; D not certain. This CDR3 has 16 amino acids. Deletions cut 4 bases from V and 0 bases from J, with 10 bases between. Germline CDR1 is LNHDA and CDR2 is SQIVND (reference sequence). In nucleotides, the CDR3 is TGTGCCAGTAGTAAAAAACTGGCCTCTGGGGCCAACGTCCTGACTTTC. Translating gives CASSKKLASGANVLTF.

This chain uses TRBV6-2 or TRBV6-3 with TRBJ2-3; 8 bases match TRBD2. V lost 7 bases to trimming and J lost 4 bases; unmatched junction nucleotides: 10. Germline CDR1 reads MNHEY; CDR2 reads SVGEGT. The CDR3 consists of 15 residues. In DNA, the CDR3 is TGTGCCAGCACTCCGGGACTAGTTCCGCCAGATACGCAGTATTTT. Its protein product is CASTPGLVPPDTQYF.

This clonotype was seen a handful of times. V is TRBV20-1 and J is TRBJ1-5; TRBD1 might be the D (6 bases). The V and J ends lost 0 bases and 5 bases respectively, with 11 bases between them. Germline-derived CDR1 and CDR2 are DFQATT and SNEGSKA (reference sequence). The CDR3 has 14 amino acids. CDR3 in amino acids: CSARDSGAYQPQHF. The CDR3, as DNA: TGCAGTGCTAGAGATTCAGGGGCCTATCAGCCCCAGCATTTT.

The chain has TRBV15 and TRBJ1-2; TRBD1 aligns across 7 bases. The CDR3 length is 15 residues. Per the germline V gene, CDR1 is LNHNV and CDR2 is YYDKDF (reference sequence). Trimming at V came to 0 bases and at J to 4 bases, leaving 5 bases not matched to a gene. The chain's CDR3 is CATSREGGAIYGYTF. DNA of the CDR3: TGTGCCACCAGCAGAGAAGGGGGCGCAATCTATGGCTACACCTTC.